This entry describes one T cell receptor (beta chain). Its target is not known. Germline assignment: CDR1 MNHNS and CDR2 SASEGT. Losses at the gene ends were 4 bases for V and 1 base for J; bases not matched to a gene: 6. The CDR3 sequence is 15 residues long. The entry originates in a study of cytomegalovirus exposure and HLA in healthy donors. The study's findings and limits: Indistinguishable V segments such as TRBV6-2 and TRBV6-3 were excluded.

Both 60 Vbeta primers and 13 Jbeta primers went into the PCR. Repertoires were generated with immunoSEQ multiplex PCR, while TCRdb's copy carries only in-frame clones and drops some. The repertoire table contains about 150,000 clones. The TCR originated in a woman between 50 and 59 years old in good health and CMV-seronegative. Sequenced: PBMCs. The chain carries TRBV6-1 and TRBJ2-7; TRBD1 agrees at 8 bases. The CDR3 loop is CASSALTGASYEQYF. As DNA, the CDR3 is TGTGCCAGCAGTGCTCTGACAGGGGCATCCTACGAGCAGTACTTC.